Listed below are T cell receptor beta chains from one sample, sequenced in a study of type 1 and type 2 diabetes patients. One entry per CDR3 protein, called by TCRdb with MiXCR from the multiplex PCR reads. Of more than 250,000 distinct CDR3 sequences listed, roughly 48% are singletons. Input material: peripheral blood mononuclear cells (PBMCs). Every receptor here comes from a man aged 18 to 30 with type 2 diabetes. CDR3s include the opening cysteine and the closing phenylalanine or tryptophan. D genes are given only for firm matches. Where a row states a size, it is once, few, many or the class of an expanded clone; other rows omit it.

>15|-|TRBJ2-3|-|TRBV5-8
TGTGCCAGCAGCTTTGGAAAGGGTTGGGGAGATACGCAGTATTTT
CASSFGKGWGDTQYF
>14|-|TRBJ2-7|medium-sized|TRBV9
TGTGCCAGCAGCGTAGGGGGAGAGGGGTACGAGCAGTACTTC
CASSVGGEGYEQYF
>11|-|TRBJ2-7|few|TRBV29-1
TGCAGCGTTGGCACATCCTACGAGCAGTACTTC
CSVGTSYEQYF
>12|TRBD1|TRBJ2-7|-|TRBV6-5
TGTGCCATCAGGATGACAGGGTCCGAGCAGTACTTC
CAIRMTGSEQYF
>15|-|TRBJ2-3|few|TRBV27
TGTGCCAGCAGTTTATTTGGGACGCACACAGATACGCAGTATTTT
CASSLFGTHTDTQYF
>16|-|TRBJ2-6|once|TRBV19
TGTGCCAGTAGTTACCACGGCAGGGTCGGGGCCAACGTCCTGACTTTC
CASSYHGRVGANVLTF
>16|-|TRBJ1-1|many|TRBV28
TGTGCCAGCACTGAACTAGTGGGGCTGATGAACACTGAAGCTTTCTTT
CASTELVGLMNTEAFF
>15|TRBD1|TRBJ1-4|-|TRBV5-1
TGCGCCAGCAGCTTTCTACAGGGGGCGACTGAAAAACTGTTTTTT
CASSFLQGATEKLFF
>15|TRBD2|TRBJ2-7|-|TRBV29-1
TGCAGCGTGACCGATAGCGGGAGTGGCCCCTACGAGCAGTGCTTC
CSVTDSGSGPYEQCF
>13|-|TRBJ1-1|-|TRBV7-7
TGTGCCAGCAGTAGCCAGTTGAACACTGAAGCTTTCTTT
CASSSQLNTEAFF
>14|-|TRBJ1-1|many|TRBV10-3
TGTGCCATCAGTGAGGGGGAATTGAACACTGAAGCTTTCTTT
CAISEGELNTEAFF
>15|TRBD2|TRBJ2-7|-|TRBV5-1
TGCGCCAGCAGCTTGGTGGCGGGAGGGCCCTACGAGCAGTACTTC
CASSLVAGGPYEQYF
>16|TRBD1|TRBJ2-2|few|TRBV4-2
TGTGCCAGCAGCCAAGGGACAGGGGCTACATTCAGGGAGCTGTTTTTT
CASSQGTGATFRELFF
>15|-|TRBJ2-7|-|TRBV13
TGTGCCAGCAGTCCGGGGCCCGTTGACACCTACGAGCAGTACTTC
CASSPGPVDTYEQYF
>15|-|TRBJ2-1|-|TRBV4-1
TGCGCCAGCAGCCTAGGATTTGGGTCCTACAATGAGCAGTTCTTC
CASSLGFGSYNEQFF
>15|-|TRBJ1-5|few|TRBV19
TGTGCCAGTAGTTCGGACAGCTATAGCAATCAGCCCCAGCATTTT
CASSSDSYSNQPQHF
>15|TRBD2|TRBJ2-3|-|TRBV30
TGTGCCTGGAGTGAGGGCGGGAGGGTGGCTGATACGCAGTATTTT
CAWSEGGRVADTQYF
>16|-|TRBJ2-7|-|TRBV12-3/TRBV12-4
TGTGCCAGCAGTTTAGAGGACGGGAGAGGAACCTACGAGCAGTACTTC
CASSLEDGRGTYEQYF
>13|-|TRBJ1-1|-|TRBV27
TGTGCCAGCAGTTTTTCATCGGGGTATGACGCTTTCTTT
CASSFSSGYDAFF
>12|-|TRBJ1-1|few|TRBV7-8
TGTGCCAGCAGCTTCCCGGGTACTGAAGCTTTCTTT
CASSFPGTEAFF
>12|-|TRBJ1-2|-|TRBV5-4
TGTGCCAGCAGCTTAAACAGGGATGGCTACACCTTC
CASSLNRDGYTF
>13|TRBD1|TRBJ2-7|-|TRBV6-1
TGTGCCAGCAGGTCTAGGGACAGATACGAGCAGTACTTC
CASRSRDRYEQYF
>15|-|TRBJ2-3|-|TRBV5-1
TGCGCCAGTGTTACGGAAGGTAGTTCGGCAGATACGCAGTATTTT
CASVTEGSSADTQYF
>15|-|TRBJ1-1|-|TRBV27
TGCGCCAGCAGCCAGGCGGGACATATGAACACTGAAGCTTTCTTT
CASSQAGHMNTEAFF
>12|-|TRBJ1-1|-|TRBV29-1
TGCAGCGTTACCGGGACCCCCGACGGAGCTTTCTTT
CSVTGTPDGAFF
>15|TRBD1|TRBJ2-2|-|TRBV6-1
TGTGCCAGCAGGGGACAGGGGTTGAACACCGGGGAGCTGTTTTTT
CASRGQGLNTGELFF
>15|-|TRBJ2-1|-|TRBV20-1
TGCAGTGCCACATTCCGGATGGAGAAGAACGATGAGCAGTTCTTC
CSATFRMEKNDEQFF
>14|-|TRBJ2-5|-|TRBV24-1
TGTGCCACCAGTGATTTCGGAGGGGATGAGACCCAGTACTTC
CATSDFGGDETQYF
>15|-|TRBJ1-6|-|TRBV4-3
TGCGCCAGCAGCCCTCACCCTCAGGGGATCTCACCCCTCCACTTT
CASSPHPQGISPLHF
>14|TRBD1|TRBJ1-4|-|TRBV2
TGTGCCAGCAATTATAGGGGGCGCGGTGAAAAACTGTTTTTT
CASNYRGRGEKLFF
>12|-|TRBJ2-1|few|TRBV6-6
TGTGCCACCCAATTGGGCTACAATGAGCAGTTCTTC
CATQLGYNEQFF
>14|-|TRBJ2-7|many|TRBV10-2
TGCGCCAGCAGTGGGGACAACGCGCCATACGAGCAGTACTTC
CASSGDNAPYEQYF
>15|-|TRBJ1-2|-|TRBV7-3
TGTGCCAGCAGCGGTCGTCGGGGGCAAGGCTATGGCTACACCTTC
CASSGRRGQGYGYTF
>16|-|TRBJ2-7|-|TRBV20-1
TGCAGTGCCTCTCCTTTAAGTTTGGCAGCACCCTCGGAGAAGTACTTC
CSASPLSLAAPSEKYF
>13|-|TRBJ1-5|-|TRBV7-2
TGTGCCAGCAGTTACTCGTCGGAACAGCCCCAGCATTTT
CASSYSSEQPQHF
>11|-|TRBJ1-2|-|TRBV28
TGTGCCAGCTCCTCCTATGCGGGCTACACCTTC
CASSSYAGYTF
>15|TRBD1|TRBJ2-3|-|TRBV18
TGTGCCAGCTCTCTGGGACAGGGAAGCACAGATACGCAGTATTTT
CASSLGQGSTDTQYF
>13|-|TRBJ2-7|-|TRBV7-9
TGTGCCAGCAGCTTACCGGGACGTCACGAGCAGTACTTC
CASSLPGRHEQYF
>13|-|TRBJ2-5|-|TRBV6-5
TGTGCCAGCAGTTACTCGAGAGAGGAGACCCAGTACTTC
CASSYSREETQYF
>13|-|TRBJ1-2|few|TRBV12-3/TRBV12-4
TGTGCCAGCAGTTCGAGGGGGAGAAATGGCTACACCTTC
CASSSRGRNGYTF
>14|TRBD1|TRBJ2-5|-|TRBV7-2
TGTGCCAGCAGCGAGGGACAGGGGAGGGCGGCCCAGTACTTC
CASSEGQGRAAQYF
>15|TRBD1|TRBJ2-7|few|TRBV5-1
TGCGCCAGCAGCAGTACGGGACAGCAAGGACTCGAGCAGTACTTC
CASSSTGQQGLEQYF
>14|-|TRBJ1-5|many|TRBV19
TGTGCCAGTAGCCCTCAGGAGCGGTACCAGCCCCAGCATTTT
CASSPQERYQPQHF
>14|TRBD2|TRBJ2-1|few|TRBV20-1
TGCAGTGGACTAGCGGGGGTCCACGATAATGAGCAGTTCTTC
CSGLAGVHDNEQFF
>15|-|TRBJ2-5|-|TRBV7-2
TGTGCCAGCAGGGGCCACGATGGGGATCCAGAGACCCAGTACTTC
CASRGHDGDPETQYF
>15|-|TRBJ2-3|few|TRBV19
TGTGCCAGGAGCCACGAGGGGCGGAGCACAGATACGCAGTATTTT
CARSHEGRSTDTQYF
>11|-|TRBJ1-2|-|TRBV29-1
TGCAGCGTTGAAGAGGGGTATGGCTACACCTTC
CSVEEGYGYTF
>16|-|TRBJ1-4|-|TRBV7-9
TGTGCCAGCAGCTTAGCTGGCGGGGGGGGTAATGAAAAACTGTTTTTT
CASSLAGGGGNEKLFF